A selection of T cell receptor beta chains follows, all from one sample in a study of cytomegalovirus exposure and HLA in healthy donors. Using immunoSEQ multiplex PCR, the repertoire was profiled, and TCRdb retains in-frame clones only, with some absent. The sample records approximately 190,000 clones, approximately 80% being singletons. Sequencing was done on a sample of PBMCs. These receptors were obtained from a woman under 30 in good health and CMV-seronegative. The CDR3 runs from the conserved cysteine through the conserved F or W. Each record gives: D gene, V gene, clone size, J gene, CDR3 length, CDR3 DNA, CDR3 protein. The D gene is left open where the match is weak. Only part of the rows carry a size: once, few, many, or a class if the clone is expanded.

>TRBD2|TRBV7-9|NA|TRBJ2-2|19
TGTGCCAGCAGACCGCCGGGACTAGCGGTCATCGGGAACACCGGGGAGCTGTTTTTT
CASRPPGLAVIGNTGELFF
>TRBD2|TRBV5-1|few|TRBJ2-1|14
TGCGCCAGCAGCTCGACTAGCGCTAACAATGAGCAGTTCTTC
CASSSTSANNEQFF
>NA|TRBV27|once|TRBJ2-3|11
TGTGCCAGCCGGTACGGGGTAACGCAGTATTTT
CASRYGVTQYF
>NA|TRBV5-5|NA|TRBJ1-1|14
TGTGCCAGCAGCCCCCGGGGGGGGCGGACTGAAGCTTTCTTT
CASSPRGGRTEAFF
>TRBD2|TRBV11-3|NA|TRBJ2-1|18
TGTGCCAGCAGCACACACTCGGGTAGCGGGAGATCGTACAATGAGCAGTTCTTC
CASSTHSGSGRSYNEQFF
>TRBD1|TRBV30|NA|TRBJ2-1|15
TGTGCCTGGAGTGCCGGGACAGGGGCCTACAATGAGCAGTTCTTC
CAWSAGTGAYNEQFF
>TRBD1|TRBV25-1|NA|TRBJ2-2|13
TGTGCCAGCACCACAGGGGGCTCCGGGGAGCTGTTTTTT
CASTTGGSGELFF
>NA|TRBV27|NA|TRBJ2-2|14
TGTGCCAGCGGTAACAGGGCTCTGGCCGGGGAGCTGTTTTTT
CASGNRALAGELFF
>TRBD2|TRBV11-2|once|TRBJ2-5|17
TGTGCCAGCAGCCACCACCCACGGGGTAGCGGGCTAGAGACCCAGTACTTC
CASSHHPRGSGLETQYF
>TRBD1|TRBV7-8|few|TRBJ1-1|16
TGTGCCAGCAGCTTAGGGGACAGGGGCTTGTGGTCCGGGGCTTTCTTT
CASSLGDRGLWSGAFF